This is a list of T cell receptor beta chains from one sample in a study of PD-1 blockade in classical Hodgkin lymphoma. Clones were sequenced by immunoSEQ multiplex PCR, and TCRdb holds only the in-frame ones, with some missing. The table includes around 46,000 clones, roughly 89% detected once. Sequenced material: peripheral blood mononuclear cells (PBMCs), taken before the fourth cycle of nivolumab. The origin of the receptors is a human donor with classical Hodgkin lymphoma. CDR3s include the opening cysteine and the closing phenylalanine or tryptophan. Each record gives: CDR3 protein, CDR3 DNA, D gene, J gene, V gene. D genes are given only for firm matches.

CASRQVSPATQYF | TGTGCCAGCAGACAGGTCAGTCCGGCGACCCAGTACTTC | - | TRBJ2-5 | TRBV27
CASTRGNTEAFF | TGTGCCAGCACTCGCGGGAACACTGAAGCTTTCTTT | - | TRBJ1-1 | TRBV6-6
CASSSGGDPQNIQYF | TGTGCCAGCAGTTCCGGTGGGGACCCCCAAAACATTCAGTACTTC | - | TRBJ2-4 | TRBV27
CASSKTSGSYNEQFF | TGTGCCAGCAGTAAGACTAGCGGGAGCTACAATGAGCAGTTCTTC | TRBD2 | TRBJ2-1 | TRBV6-6
CASSNTEEYGYTF | TGCGCCAGCAGCAATACTGAAGAGTATGGCTACACCTTC | - | TRBJ1-2 | TRBV5-1
CAWNPLGAGELFF | TGTGCCTGGAATCCCCTGGGGGCCGGGGAGCTGTTTTTT | - | TRBJ2-2 | TRBV30
CASRKVGADTQYF | TGTGCCAGTAGGAAGGTGGGGGCAGATACGCAGTATTTT | - | TRBJ2-3 | TRBV19
CASSPQAYTQYF | TGTGCCAGCAGCCCACAGGCGTATACGCAGTATTTT | - | TRBJ2-3 | TRBV11-2
CASSPRGPDQYRSGEQYF | TGTGCCAGCTCCCCACGGGGGCCGGATCAATATCGGTCCGGCGAGCAGTACTTC | - | TRBJ2-7 | TRBV18
CASSQDLGGEQYF | TGCGCCAGCAGCCAAGATCTCGGAGGGGAGCAGTACTTC | - | TRBJ2-7 | TRBV4-1
CASSLWGYNEQYF | TGTGCCAGCAGCTTATGGGGCTACAACGAGCAGTACTTC | - | TRBJ2-7 | TRBV11-2
CASSPSISGANVLTF | TGTGCCAGCAGTCCCTCCATCTCTGGGGCCAACGTCCTGACTTTC | - | TRBJ2-6 | TRBV28
CASSLDLRNEQYF | TGTGCCAGCAGCTTGGACTTGAGAAACGAGCAGTACTTC | - | TRBJ2-7 | TRBV5-4
CASSEDRVGQPQHF | TGTGCCAGCAGCGAGGACAGGGTGGGGCAGCCCCAGCATTTT | TRBD1 | TRBJ1-5 | TRBV9
CAISVNNEQFF | TGTGCCATCAGTGTTAACAATGAGCAGTTCTTC | - | TRBJ2-1 | TRBV10-3
CASSKTSGRFYEQYF | TGTGCCAGCAGCAAAACTAGCGGGCGATTCTACGAGCAGTACTTC | TRBD2 | TRBJ2-7 | TRBV14
CASSEGYSNQPQHF | TGTGCCAGCAGTGAGGGGTATAGCAATCAGCCCCAGCATTTT | - | TRBJ1-5 | TRBV6-5